Presented here are 9 T cell receptor beta chains from one specimen sequenced in a study of siplizumab effects on memory and regulatory T cells. The data were produced by immunoSEQ multiplex PCR, yet TCRdb's version contains in-frame clones alone and is incomplete. The sample lists about 100,000 clones, approximately 92% occurring once. The sequenced material came from CD4+ T cells sorted from blood. These receptor sequences come from a human donor in good health.

The chain employs TRBV6-5 and TRBJ2-1; D perhaps matches TRBD2 (6 bases). This CDR3 contains 14 residues. CDR1 and CDR2 (germline): MNHEY, SVGAGI. V lost 3 bases and J 10 bases, leaving 16 bases between the germline ends. CDR3 DNA sequence: TGTGCCAGCAGTTATAGTCGGGGGAAAGGCGAGCAGTTCTTC. It yields the protein CASSYSRGKGEQFF.

This rearrangement joins TRBV4-2 to TRBJ1-6; D is unresolved. Trimming took off 1 base at V and 8 bases at J, with 12 bases between the two ends. The CDR3 contains 15 residues. Germline V gene sequence: CDR1 LGHNA, CDR2 YNFKEQ. For the CDR3, the DNA is TGTGCCAGCAGCCAAGGCCGGTGGGGTTATTCACCCCTCCACTTT. Its translation is CASSQGRWGYSPLHF.

The chain links TRBV27 to TRBJ1-5, with D possibly being TRBD1 (6 bases). This CDR3 has 14 amino acids. V dropped 2 bases and J dropped 4 bases, with 9 bases sitting between them. Germline V CDR1 and CDR2: MNHEY, SMNVEV (reference sequence). The chain's CDR3 is CASSLGTGNQPQHF. In nucleotides, the CDR3 is TGTGCCAGCAGTTTAGGTACAGGGAATCAGCCCCAGCATTTT.

The V and J genes are TRBV5-1 and TRBJ2-2; 10 nucleotides line up with TRBD1. Per germline, CDR1 SGHRS and CDR2 YFSETQ. The junction had 10 bases not matched to a gene; V was cut back by 4 bases and J by 7 bases. There are 16 residues in the CDR3. The CDR3 here is CASSKPGTGDIGELFF. CDR3 DNA: TGCGCCAGCAGCAAACCCGGGACAGGGGACATCGGGGAGCTGTTTTTT.

As to this clone: One end of the junction does not line up with germline, which may come from a read error. For the CDR3, the DNA is TGTGCCAGCAGCGACCCGAGGGACAGAGCATTGGGTCTGCGGGGGTCTGAATTC. Encoded protein: CASSDPRDRALGLRGSEF. The chain employs TRBV9 and TRBJ1-2, with 7 bases matching TRBD1. CDR3 size: 18 residues. Germline V gives CDR1 SGDLS, CDR2 YYNGEE.

This clone was observed once. The chain has TRBV6-5 and TRBJ1-3; D remains unclear. Germline V gene data show CDR1 as MNHEY and CDR2 as SVGAGI. Deletions cut 10 bases from V and 0 bases from J, with 7 bases between. There are 12 residues in the CDR3. CDR3 residues: CATGSSGNTIYF. CDR3 nucleotides: TGTGCCACCGGGAGCTCTGGAAACACCATATATTTT.

This chain links TRBV19 with TRBJ1-2, with D possibly being TRBD1 (5 bases). The V gene lost 4 bases and the J gene lost 13 bases, with 16 bases spanning the gap. Per the germline V gene, CDR1 is LNHDA and CDR2 is SQIVND (reference sequence). This CDR3 has 12 residues. The DNA for the CDR3 is TGTGCCAGTAGTACCCCAAGGGGCCGCGGCACCTTC. Protein product: CASSTPRGRGTF.

The rearrangement joins TRBV7-6 to TRBJ2-7; 7 nucleotides align to TRBD1. This CDR3 spans 16 amino acids. Per germline, CDR1 SGHVS and CDR2 FNYEAQ. J gave up 2 bases and V 3 bases, and 10 bases lay outside the gene matches. CDR3 DNA sequence: TGTGCCAGCAGCTTGGGGACAGCCCCAGGCACCTACGAGCAGTACTTC. This translates into CASSLGTAPGTYEQYF.

This chain connects TRBV2 to TRBJ1-1; D is unclear. The CDR3 contains 12 residues. V was pared by 7 bases and J by 1 base, with 7 bases between. The V gene's germline CDR1 is SNHLY and CDR2 FYNNEI. Here the CDR3 reads CASTWGNTEAFF. In nucleotides, the CDR3 is TGTGCCAGCACCTGGGGGAACACTGAAGCTTTCTTT.